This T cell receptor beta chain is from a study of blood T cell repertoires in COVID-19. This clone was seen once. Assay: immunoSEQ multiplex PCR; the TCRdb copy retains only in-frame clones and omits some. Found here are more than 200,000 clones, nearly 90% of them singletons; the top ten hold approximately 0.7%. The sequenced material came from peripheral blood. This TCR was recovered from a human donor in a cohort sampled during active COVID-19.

In DNA form, the CDR3 reads TGTGCCAGCAGCTTAGACAGGGGAGACTATGGCTACACCTTC. Protein product: CASSLDRGDYGYTF. V usage is TRBV11-2 and J usage is TRBJ1-2; D possibly corresponds to TRBD1 (6 bases). Germline CDR1 is SGHAT and CDR2 is FQNNGV. This CDR3 comprises 14 residues. V dropped 0 bases and J dropped 3 bases, with 8 bases sitting between them.